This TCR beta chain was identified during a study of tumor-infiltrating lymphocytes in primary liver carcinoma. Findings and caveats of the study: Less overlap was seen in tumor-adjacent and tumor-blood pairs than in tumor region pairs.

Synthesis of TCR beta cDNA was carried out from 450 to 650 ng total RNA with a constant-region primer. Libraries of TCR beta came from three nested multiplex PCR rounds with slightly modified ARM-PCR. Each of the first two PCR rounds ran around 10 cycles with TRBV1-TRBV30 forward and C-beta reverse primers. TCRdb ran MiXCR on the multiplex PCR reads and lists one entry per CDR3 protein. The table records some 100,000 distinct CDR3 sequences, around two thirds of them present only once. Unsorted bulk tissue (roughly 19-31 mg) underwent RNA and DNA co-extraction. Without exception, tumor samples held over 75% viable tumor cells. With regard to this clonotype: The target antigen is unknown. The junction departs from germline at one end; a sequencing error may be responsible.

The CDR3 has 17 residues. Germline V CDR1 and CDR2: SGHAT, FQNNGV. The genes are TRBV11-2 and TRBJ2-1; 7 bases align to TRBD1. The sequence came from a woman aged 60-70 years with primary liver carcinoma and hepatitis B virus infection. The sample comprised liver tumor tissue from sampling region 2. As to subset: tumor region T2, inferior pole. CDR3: CTSSLRPGQRFYHEQFF. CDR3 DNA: TGTACCAGCAGCTTACGACCGGGACAGAGATTTTACCATGAGCAGTTCTTC. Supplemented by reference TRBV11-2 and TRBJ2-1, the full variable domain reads EAGVAQSPRYKIIEKRQSVAFWCNPISGHATLYWYQQILGQGPKLLIQFQNNGVVDDSQLPKDRFSAERLKGVDSTLKIQPAKLEDSAVYLCTSSLRPGQRFYHEQFFGPGTRLTVL.